The 11 T cell receptor beta chains reported below all come from one sample, sequenced in a study of shared clonotypes between healthy human individuals. Some clones are missing from TCRdb's copy, which holds only in-frame ones; the method was immunoSEQ multiplex PCR. The table shows some 510,000 clones, with 79% occurring only once. Sample: PBMCs. The receptors shown here come from a woman aged 40 to 55 in good health. Some clones in this sample may be carry-over from other donors' samples.

The rearrangement uses TRBV6-5 and TRBJ2-5; D may be TRBD2 (5 bases). Trimming left V 3 bases short and J 4 bases short, with 15 bases between. Germline V CDR1 and CDR2: MNHEY, SVGAGI. CDR3 length: 15 residues. DNA of the CDR3: TGTGCCAGCAGTTATTCTGGCTCCCGGGGAGAGACCCAGTACTTC. Residues: CASSYSGSRGETQYF.

The V gene is TRBV30, the J gene TRBJ2-2; TRBD2 might be the D (6 bases). This CDR3 region has 20 residues. Germline V gene sequence: CDR1 GTSNPN, CDR2 SVGIG (reference sequence). V lost 0 bases, J lost 4 bases, and 27 bases lay in between. Here the CDR3 DNA reads TGTGCCTGGAGTGTACAGTTTGGTGAGGGAGGACCTAGAACCACCGGGGAGCTGTTTTTT. This translates into CAWSVQFGEGGPRTTGELFF. The variable domain in full, with the rest retrieved from reference TRBV30 and TRBJ2-2, is SQTIHQWPATLVQPVGSPLSLECTVEGTSNPNLYWYRQAAGRGLQLLFYSVGIGQISSEVPQNLSASRPQDRQFILSSKKLLLSDSGFYLCAWSVQFGEGGPRTTGELFFGEGSRLTVL.

The chain combines TRBV5-1 with TRBJ2-3, with TRBD2 identical over 7 bases. This CDR3 has 15 residues. CDR1 and CDR2 from the germline V gene are SGHRS and YFSETQ. Trimming at V came to 1 base and at J to 0 bases, leaving 2 bases not matched to a gene. CDR3 sequence: CASSLTSDSTDTQYF. CDR3 in DNA: TGCGCCAGCAGCTTGACTAGCGATAGCACAGATACGCAGTATTTT.

The chain is built from TRBV6-6 and TRBJ2-5, with 10 nucleotides matching TRBD2. Trimming removed 4 bases from V and 2 bases from J; junction bases left unmatched: 7. Germline V gene lookup returns CDR1 MNHNY and CDR2 SVGAGI (reference sequence). The CDR3 loop spans 16 amino acids. The CDR3, as DNA: TGTGCCAGCAGTTCGTCTAGCGGGAGTTCACAAGAGACCCAGTACTTC. Protein product: CASSSSSGSSQETQYF.

V gene TRBV5-1 combines with J gene TRBJ2-2; the match to TRBD2 covers 10 bases. CDR1 and CDR2 (germline): SGHRS, YFSETQ. The CDR3 is made up of 17 amino acids. Trimming took 0 bases from V and 6 from J; bases not matched to a gene: 8. CDR3 residues: CASSLDSGRAVAGELFF. For the CDR3, the DNA is TGCGCCAGCAGCTTGGACAGCGGGAGGGCTGTGGCCGGGGAGCTGTTTTTT.

This clone was recorded only once. A read error is the likely source, as a far larger clone sits one nucleotide away. Other DNA sequences of this sample code for an identical CDR3. V gene TRBV10-3 combines with J gene TRBJ2-7; 8 bases are a match to TRBD2. With 2 bases clipped from V and 4 bases from J, the junction kept 4 bases outside the gene matches. The length of the CDR3 is 14 residues. In germline, CDR1 is ENHRY, CDR2 SYGVKD. CDR3 bases: TGTGCCATCAGTGAGACTAGCGGAAGGTACGAGCAGTACTTC. Amino acids: CAISETSGRYEQYF.

J is TRBJ2-2 and V is TRBV6-6; 11 nucleotides line up with TRBD2. The J segment lost 2 bases and the V segment lost 2 bases, leaving 1 base of the junction unmatched. Per the germline V gene, CDR1 is MNHNY and CDR2 is SVGAGI (reference sequence). The CDR3 totals 16 residues. CDR3 in DNA: TGTGCCAGCAGTTACGGGACTAGCGGAAACACCGGGGAGCTGTTTTTT. This gives the protein CASSYGTSGNTGELFF.

This clone has ten or more counts. This sample includes further DNA sequences coding for the same CDR3. This chain's CDR3 is CASSIPRANTEAFF. CDR3 bases: TGTGCCAGCAGTATCCCTAGGGCGAACACTGAAGCTTTCTTT. The chain recombines TRBV28 with TRBJ1-1; D unresolved. Trimming cost V 5 bases and J 1 base, with 11 bases left between them. The CDR3 length is 14 residues. Germline CDR1 and CDR2: MDHEN and SYDVKM.

The chain joins TRBV2 to TRBJ2-7; the D gene is possibly TRBD1 (5 bases). Germline V gene lookup returns CDR1 SNHLY and CDR2 FYNNEI. The CDR3 length is 13 residues. V shed 11 bases and J shed 4 bases, with 18 bases lying between them. CDR3 DNA sequence: TGTGCCGGTCGACAGCTAGACCTGTACGAGCAGTACTTC. Encoded protein: CAGRQLDLYEQYF.

The genes are TRBV18 and TRBJ2-7; possibly TRBD1 for D (5 bases). Trimming stripped 2 bases from V and 2 bases from J, with 13 bases between. The CDR3 has 15 amino acids. The germline V gene encodes CDR1 KGHSH and CDR2 LQKENI. The CDR3 reads CASSPGQGPTYEQYF. For the CDR3, the DNA is TGTGCCAGCTCACCAGGGCAGGGCCCCACCTACGAGCAGTACTTC.

This clone was counted many times. The CDR3, as DNA: TGTGCCAGCAGCTTAGCCGCAGCTGAAGCTTTCTTT. It translates to CASSLAAAEAFF. The chain joins TRBV7-8 to TRBJ1-1; D gene ambiguous. Trimming pared 0 bases from V and 6 bases from J, leaving 5 bases between. From germline, CDR1 is SGHVS and CDR2 FQNEAQ. The CDR3 totals 12 residues. Supplemented by reference TRBV7-8 and TRBJ1-1, the full variable domain reads GAGVSQSPRYKVAKRGQDVALRCDPISGHVSLFWYQQALGQGPEFLTYFQNEAQLDKSGLPSDRFFAERPEGSVSTLKIQRTQQEDSAVYLCASSLAAAEAFFGQGTRLTVV.